This record covers a single TCR beta chain. CD45RO negativity and positive selection for CCR7 defined naive CD8 cells, a population that excluded terminally differentiated effector memory CD45RA+ cells. J gave up 3 bases and V 6 bases, and 16 bases lay outside the gene matches. CDR1 MRHNA and CDR2 SNTAGT come from the germline V gene. CDR3 length: 19 amino acids. The sample comes from a study of shared clonotypes between healthy human individuals. Study summary: A couple of women and a few men aged 18 to 49 served as donors. CD4 naive and memory got three plates each, CD8 naive two, CD8 memory one.

Assay used: immunoSEQ multiplex PCR; TCRdb lists only in-frame clones, some missing. The repertoire holds 800,000 or so clones, with just over 95% as singletons. This rearrangement joins TRBV6-4 to TRBJ2-7, with TRBD2 matching over 14 bases. The TCR comes from a man aged 25 to 40 in good health. Sample: naive CD8+ T cells sorted from blood. CDR3 residues: CASRRTRLAGGGGCYEQYF. As DNA, the CDR3 is TGTGCCAGCAGACGGACCCGACTAGCGGGAGGGGGGGGTTGCTACGAGCAGTACTTC.